Listed here are 27 T cell receptor beta chains from one sample, sequenced in a study of blood T cell repertoires in COVID-19. Here immunoSEQ multiplex PCR was the method, and the copy in TCRdb shows in-frame clones only, minus some. Among fewer than 200,000 clones, approximately 85% were seen once, and the ten largest hold more than 8%. The material sequenced was peripheral blood. Every receptor here comes from a woman older than 75 with acute or convalescent COVID-19.

The chain uses TRBV7-9 and TRBJ2-5; D is perhaps TRBD1 (6 bases). V was cut by 1 base and J by 5 bases, with 14 bases left in between. Per germline, CDR1 SEHNR and CDR2 FQNEAQ (reference sequence). CDR3 length: 15 amino acids. The CDR3 nucleotides are TGTGCCAGCAGCTTAGGGACAGCGTCGGGGGAGACCCAGTACTTC. It codes for CASSLGTASGETQYF.

DNA of the CDR3: TGTGCCAGCAGTGGTAGTCCCACGAACTATGGCTACACCTTC. Translating gives CASSGSPTNYGYTF. The J gene is TRBJ1-2, the V gene TRBV6-1; no clear D gene. Germline V gives CDR1 MNHNS, CDR2 SASEGT. The CDR3 consists of 14 residues. V was pared by 4 bases and J by 2 bases, with 11 bases between.

The chain combines TRBV3-1 (or the pseudogene TRBV3-2) with TRBJ2-7; no reliable D call. Looked up from germline, CDR1 is LGHDT and CDR2 is YNNKEL (reference sequence). V was shortened by 3 bases and J by 3 bases, with 6 bases between the two germline ends. The CDR3 has 12 amino acids. The CDR3 loop is CASSQVSYEQYF. In nucleotides, the CDR3 is TGTGCCAGCAGCCAGGTGAGCTACGAGCAGTACTTC.

This clone was seen once. V is TRBV19 and J is TRBJ2-3; perhaps TRBD2 as D (6 bases). Germline V lookup: CDR1 LNHDA, CDR2 SQIVND (reference sequence). The CDR3 runs 12 residues. V lost 8 bases and J lost 6, with 12 bases in between. CDR3 loop: CASGGTPDTQYF. The DNA for the CDR3 is TGTGCCAGTGGCGGGACTCCCGATACGCAGTATTTT.

J is TRBJ2-3 and V is TRBV19; D is unresolved. This CDR3 region has 12 residues. Trimming took 6 bases from V and 6 from J, leaving 10 bases between them. Germline CDR1 LNHDA, CDR2 SQIVND (reference sequence). The CDR3 coding sequence is TGTGCCAGTAGGCGAAATTCGGATACGCAGTATTTT. This codes for CASRRNSDTQYF. Combining the CDR3 with reference TRBV19 and TRBJ2-3 gives the whole variable domain DGGITQSPKYLFRKEGQNVTLSCEQNLNHDAMYWYRQDPGQGLRLIYYSQIVNDFQKGDIAEGYSVSREKKESFPLTVTSAQKNPTAFYLCASRRNSDTQYFGPGTRLTVL.

The chain carries TRBV2 and TRBJ1-6, with a weak D call TRBD1 (5 bases). Germline V lookup: CDR1 SNHLY, CDR2 FYNNEI. This CDR3 is 14 amino acids long. V was clipped by 9 bases and J by 7 bases, with 16 bases between them. The CDR3 loop reads CARGGSYENSPLHF. The DNA of the CDR3 is TGTGCCAGGGGGGGGTCTTACGAGAATTCACCCCTCCACTTT.

The chain is built from TRBV5-4 and TRBJ1-6; no firm D call. Germline loops: CDR1 SGHNT, CDR2 YYREEE (reference sequence). CDR3 length equals 14 residues. With 0 bases removed from V and 7 bases from J, the gap between germline ends came to 8 bases. CDR3 loop: CASSLDGWNSPLHF. In DNA, the CDR3 is TGTGCCAGCAGCTTGGACGGGTGGAATTCACCCCTCCACTTT. Based on the CDR3 plus reference TRBV5-4 and TRBJ1-6, the full variable domain is ETGVTQSPTHLIKTRGQQVTLRCSSQSGHNTVSWYQQALGQGPQFIFQYYREEENGRGNFPPRFSGLQFPNYSSELNVNALELDDSALYLCASSLDGWNSPLHFGNGTRLTVT.

The count of this clone is one. The CDR3 protein is CASSLSIAGTNTGELFF. CDR3 nucleotides: TGTGCCAGCAGCTTATCAATAGCGGGGACGAACACCGGGGAGCTGTTTTTT. This chain joins TRBV7-2 and TRBJ2-2, with 8 bases matching TRBD2. Germline trimming cut 2 bases from V and 0 bases from J; bases unmatched to any gene: 5. The germline gives CDR1 SGHTA, CDR2 FQGNSA. The CDR3 has 17 amino acids.

This clone has just one count. V is TRBV20-1 and J is TRBJ2-1; D is ambiguous. The germline CDR1 and CDR2 sequences are DFQATT and SNEGSKA (reference sequence). The CDR3 consists of 11 residues. The V end lost 4 bases, the J end lost 7 bases, and 8 bases lay between the germline ends. CDR3 nucleotide sequence: TGCAGTGCTAAGAGTCCGAATGAGCAGTTCTTC. It translates to CSAKSPNEQFF.

This sequence joins TRBV6-5 and TRBJ2-1; 12 bases agree with TRBD2. The germline CDR1 and CDR2 sequences are MNHEY and SVGAGI. J was trimmed by 6 bases and V by 6 bases; bases with no gene match: 3. This CDR3 is 14 amino acids long. The CDR3 DNA reads as TGTGCCAGCAGAACTAGCGGGAGGCCCAATGAGCAGTTCTTC. Its translation is CASRTSGRPNEQFF.

This chain uses TRBV24-1 with TRBJ2-1; D is undetermined. CDR1 and CDR2 from the germline V gene are KGHDR and SFDVKD. CDR3 length: 12 amino acids. The V end was cut by 3 bases, the J end by 7 bases, with 6 bases between. DNA for the CDR3: TGTGCCACCAGTGATCAGTCGAATGAGCAGTTCTTC. Translated, it gives CATSDQSNEQFF.

The V gene is TRBV24-1, the J gene TRBJ1-5, with TRBD1 matching over 9 bases. CDR1 and CDR2 (germline): KGHDR, SFDVKD. J lost 4 bases, V lost 3 bases, and 6 bases had no gene match. The CDR3 contains 16 residues. The chain's CDR3 is CATSDGTGTGNQPQHF. DNA for the CDR3: TGTGCCACCAGTGATGGTACCGGGACAGGGAATCAGCCCCAGCATTTT.

Regarding this clone: One junction end disagrees with the germline gene, perhaps due to a read error. The V call is TRBV19, the J call TRBJ1-2; D is perhaps TRBD1 (6 bases). This CDR3 contains 14 residues. CDR1 is LNHDA and CDR2 is SQIVND in the germline V gene (reference sequence). The CDR3 coding sequence is TGTGCCAGTAGCATAGCTGGGGGCAACTATGGCTACACCTTC. The encoded protein is CASSIAGGNYGYTF. The full variable domain, with the rest looked up from reference TRBV19 and TRBJ1-2, is DGGITQSPKYLFRKEGQNVTLSCEQNLNHDAMYWYRQDPGQGLRLIYYSQIVNDFQKGDIAEGYSVSREKKESFPLTVTSAQKNPTAFYLCASSIAGGNYGYTFGSGTRLTVV.

The rearrangement links TRBV13 to TRBJ2-2; D perhaps matches TRBD2 (5 bases). V lost 2 bases to trimming and J lost 4 bases, with 8 bases between them. The CDR3 runs 14 residues. From germline, CDR1 is PRHDT and CDR2 FYEKMQ (reference sequence). The CDR3 DNA sequence: TGTGCCAGCAGCTTAATCGGAGGCACCGGGGAGCTGTTTTTT. It translates to CASSLIGGTGELFF.

V and J are TRBV4-1 and TRBJ2-1, with 11 bases matching TRBD2. CDR1 MGHRA and CDR2 YSYEKL come from the germline V gene. The V segment lost 2 bases and the J segment 4 bases; nucleotides outside the gene matches: 4. The CDR3 loop spans 16 amino acids. In DNA form, the CDR3 reads TGCGCCAGCAGCCAAACTACTAGCGGGGGTTACAATGAGCAGTTCTTC. Protein sequence: CASSQTTSGGYNEQFF.

This CDR3 reads CASSMRGYTEAFF. The DNA for the CDR3 is TGTGCCAGCAGTATGAGAGGATACACTGAAGCTTTCTTT. The chain links TRBV12-3 or TRBV12-4 to TRBJ1-1; no definite D call. Trimming cost V 5 bases and J 3 bases, with 10 bases left between them. This CDR3 comprises 13 residues.

The gene calls are TRBV7-2 and TRBJ2-3; tentatively, D is TRBD1 (6 bases). The germline CDR1 and CDR2 sequences are SGHTA and FQGNSA. The CDR3 covers 14 residues. V shed 5 bases and J shed 10 bases, with 19 bases lying between them. The CDR3 is CASSQPQGPVAQYF. DNA of the CDR3: TGTGCCAGCAGCCAGCCCCAGGGGCCAGTGGCGCAGTATTTT.

A few counts support this clone. The rearrangement links TRBV6-2 or TRBV6-3 to TRBJ2-5, with TRBD2 as a possible D gene (5 bases). The germline CDR1 and CDR2 sequences are MNHEY and SVGEGT. CDR3 length: 17 residues. The V gene lost 5 bases and the J gene lost 4 bases, with 23 bases spanning the gap. CDR3 sequence reads: CASSHVGAVPIRETQYF. CDR3 nucleotides: TGTGCCAGCAGTCACGTGGGAGCGGTTCCGATCAGAGAGACCCAGTACTTC.

This chain joins TRBV30 and TRBJ1-2; possibly TRBD1 for D (5 bases). This CDR3 spans 11 amino acids. Germline-derived CDR1 and CDR2 are GTSNPN and SVGIG (reference sequence). Trimming pared 5 bases from V and 7 bases from J, leaving 11 bases between. The CDR3 protein is CAWPQGSGYTF. The CDR3 DNA sequence: TGTGCCTGGCCCCAGGGATCTGGCTACACCTTC.

In its sample, this clone was seen once. The chain carries TRBV27 and TRBJ2-5, with 7 bases fitting TRBD1. The junction had 5 bases not matched to a gene; V was cut back by 2 bases and J by 5 bases. The CDR3 runs to 14 residues. The germline CDR1 and CDR2 sequences are MNHEY and SMNVEV (reference sequence). The CDR3 sequence: CASSLRTGEETQYF. The DNA for the CDR3 is TGTGCCAGCAGTTTAAGGACAGGAGAGGAGACCCAGTACTTC.

V usage is TRBV18 and J usage is TRBJ2-7, with unresolved D. CDR1 is KGHSH and CDR2 is LQKENI in the germline V gene. Deletions cut 4 bases from V and 3 bases from J, with 10 bases between. This CDR3 spans 13 amino acids. CDR3 sequence (DNA): TGTGCCAGCTCACGCGGAACGGTCTACGAGCAGTACTTC. Translated, it gives CASSRGTVYEQYF.

The chain recombines TRBV6-2 or TRBV6-3 with TRBJ1-2; TRBD1 aligns across 11 bases. Germline values: CDR1 MNHEY, CDR2 SVGEGT. V trimming: 5 bases; J trimming: 2 bases; junction bases outside the gene matches: 7. The CDR3 runs to 16 residues. CDR3 sequence reads: CASSRGQGARNYGYTF. In DNA, the CDR3 is TGTGCCAGCAGTCGCGGACAGGGGGCAAGGAACTATGGCTACACCTTC.

This clone showed up just once. The V gene is TRBV4-1, the J gene TRBJ1-5; 12 bases are a match to TRBD1. Germline CDR1 MGHRA, CDR2 YSYEKL. V was clipped by 1 base and J by 7 bases; unmatched bases: 5. This CDR3 contains 16 residues. For the CDR3, the DNA is TGCGCCAGCAGCCAAGGGGGACAGGGGGCTTGGCAGCCCCAGCATTTT. Its translation: CASSQGGQGAWQPQHF.

The chain's CDR3 is CASSPQGTQNTGELFF. Here the CDR3 DNA reads TGTGCCAGCAGCCCACAGGGGACCCAAAACACCGGGGAGCTGTTTTTT. The rearrangement uses TRBV5-6 and TRBJ2-2; 7 bases are a match to TRBD1. Looked up from germline, CDR1 is SGHDT and CDR2 is YYEEEE. Trimming took 4 bases from V and 2 from J; bases not matched to a gene: 8. The CDR3 is 16 amino acids.

The chain carries TRBV10-3 and TRBJ2-1, with D possibly being TRBD2 (6 bases). The CDR3 is 13 amino acids. V lost 5 bases and J lost 7, with 12 bases in between. Germline CDR1 is ENHRY and CDR2 is SYGVKD. The CDR3 coding sequence is TGTGCCATCAGTTTGGCCGCGGGGAATGAGCAGTTCTTC. Its translation: CAISLAAGNEQFF.

The chain carries TRBV19 and TRBJ1-5, with TRBD1 matching over 7 bases. V shed 3 bases, J shed 3 bases, and the junction held 2 bases outside the gene matches. CDR1 and CDR2 (germline): LNHDA, SQIVND (reference sequence). The CDR3 spans 14 residues. The CDR3 sequence: CASSIGTVNQPQHF. The CDR3 DNA sequence: TGTGCCAGTAGTATTGGGACAGTCAATCAGCCCCAGCATTTT.

The chain joins TRBV14 to TRBJ1-2, with D maybe TRBD1 (6 bases). Germline CDR1 SGHDN, CDR2 FVKESK. V lost 1 base to trimming and J lost 3 bases, with 9 bases between them. The CDR3 sequence is 14 residues long. The CDR3 protein is CASSQARTDYGYTF. Here the CDR3 DNA reads TGTGCCAGCAGCCAAGCCCGGACAGACTATGGCTACACCTTC.